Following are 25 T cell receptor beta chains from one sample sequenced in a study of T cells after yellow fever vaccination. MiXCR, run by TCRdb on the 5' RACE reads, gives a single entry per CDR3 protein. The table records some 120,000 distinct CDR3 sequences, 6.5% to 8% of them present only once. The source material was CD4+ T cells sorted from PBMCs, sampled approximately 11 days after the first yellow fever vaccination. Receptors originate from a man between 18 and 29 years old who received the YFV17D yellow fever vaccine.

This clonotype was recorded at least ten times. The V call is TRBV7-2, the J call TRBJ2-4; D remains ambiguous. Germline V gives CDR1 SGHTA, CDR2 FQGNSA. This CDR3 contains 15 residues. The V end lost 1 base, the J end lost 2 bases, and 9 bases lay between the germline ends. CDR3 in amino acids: CASSLVGLTKNIQYF. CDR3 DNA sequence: TGTGCCAGCAGCTTAGTAGGTCTGACCAAAAACATTCAGTACTTC.

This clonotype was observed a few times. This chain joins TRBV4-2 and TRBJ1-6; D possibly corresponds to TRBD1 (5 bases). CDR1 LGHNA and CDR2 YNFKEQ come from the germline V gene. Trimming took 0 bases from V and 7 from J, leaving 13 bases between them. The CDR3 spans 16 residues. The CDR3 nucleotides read TGTGCCAGCAGCCAAGATTTCGGGGCCCAGAATTCACCCCTCCACTTT. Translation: CASSQDFGAQNSPLHF.

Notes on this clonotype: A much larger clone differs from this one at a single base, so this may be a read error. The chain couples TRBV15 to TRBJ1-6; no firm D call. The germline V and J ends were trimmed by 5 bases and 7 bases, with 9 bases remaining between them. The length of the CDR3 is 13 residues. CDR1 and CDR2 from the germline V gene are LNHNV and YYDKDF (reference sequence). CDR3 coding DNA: TGTGCCACCAGCCCCGATCTGAATTCACCCCTCCACTTT. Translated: CATSPDLNSPLHF.

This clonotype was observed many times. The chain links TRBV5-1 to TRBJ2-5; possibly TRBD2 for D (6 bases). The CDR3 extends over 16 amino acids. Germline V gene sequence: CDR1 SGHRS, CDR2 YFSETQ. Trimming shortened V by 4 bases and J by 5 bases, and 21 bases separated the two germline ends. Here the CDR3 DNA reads TGCGCCAGCAGCCCCCGGGGGTCGGGGGTTCGCGAGACCCAGTACTTC. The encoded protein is CASSPRGSGVRETQYF.

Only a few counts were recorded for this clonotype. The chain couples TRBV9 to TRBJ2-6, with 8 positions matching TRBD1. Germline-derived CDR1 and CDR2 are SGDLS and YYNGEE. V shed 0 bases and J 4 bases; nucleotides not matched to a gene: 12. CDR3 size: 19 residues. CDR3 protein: CASSVATGRGRSGANVLTF. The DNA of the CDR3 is TGTGCCAGCAGCGTAGCTACAGGCAGGGGGCGATCCGGGGCCAACGTCCTGACTTTC.

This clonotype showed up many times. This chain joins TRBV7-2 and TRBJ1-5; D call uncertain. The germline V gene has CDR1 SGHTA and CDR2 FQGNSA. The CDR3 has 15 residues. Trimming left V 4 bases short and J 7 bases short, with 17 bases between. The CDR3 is CASSSTAPDPQPQHF. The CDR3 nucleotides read TGTGCCAGCAGCTCAACGGCGCCGGACCCGCAGCCCCAGCATTTT.

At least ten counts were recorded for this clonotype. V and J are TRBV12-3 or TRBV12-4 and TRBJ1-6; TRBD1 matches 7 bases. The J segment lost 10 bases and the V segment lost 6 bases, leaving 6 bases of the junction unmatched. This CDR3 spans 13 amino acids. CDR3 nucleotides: TGTGCCAGCAGCGACAGGGCGAACTCACCCCTCCACTTT. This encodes CASSDRANSPLHF.

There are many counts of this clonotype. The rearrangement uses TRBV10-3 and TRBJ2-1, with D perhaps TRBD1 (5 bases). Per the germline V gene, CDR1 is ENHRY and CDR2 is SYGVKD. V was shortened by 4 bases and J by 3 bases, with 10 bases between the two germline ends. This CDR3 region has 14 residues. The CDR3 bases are TGTGCCATCAGTGGAGCAGGGAACTACAATGAGCAGTTCTTC. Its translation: CAISGAGNYNEQFF.

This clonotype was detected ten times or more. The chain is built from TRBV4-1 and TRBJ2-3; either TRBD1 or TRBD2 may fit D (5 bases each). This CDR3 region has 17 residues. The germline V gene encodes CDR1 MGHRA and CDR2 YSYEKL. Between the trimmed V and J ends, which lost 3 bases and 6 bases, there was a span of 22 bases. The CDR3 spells CASSQPPPLGVLDTQYF. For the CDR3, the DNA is TGCGCCAGCAGCCAGCCACCTCCACTGGGGGTCCTTGATACGCAGTATTTT.

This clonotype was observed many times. For the CDR3, the DNA is TGTGCCATCAGAGAGGACAGGGGAGTTGTAAATGAGCAGTTCTTC. This translates into CAIREDRGVVNEQFF. The chain has TRBV10-3 and TRBJ2-1; 9 nucleotides match TRBD1. The CDR3 runs 15 residues. Germline V gives CDR1 ENHRY, CDR2 SYGVKD. Germline trimming cut 6 bases from V and 7 bases from J; bases unmatched to any gene: 10.

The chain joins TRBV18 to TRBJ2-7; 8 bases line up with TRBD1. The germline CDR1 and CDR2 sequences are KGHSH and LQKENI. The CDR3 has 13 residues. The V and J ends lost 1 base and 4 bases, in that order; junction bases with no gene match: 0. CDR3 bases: TGTGCCAGCTCACCACGACAGGGGTACGAGCAGTACGTC. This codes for CASSPRQGYEQYV.

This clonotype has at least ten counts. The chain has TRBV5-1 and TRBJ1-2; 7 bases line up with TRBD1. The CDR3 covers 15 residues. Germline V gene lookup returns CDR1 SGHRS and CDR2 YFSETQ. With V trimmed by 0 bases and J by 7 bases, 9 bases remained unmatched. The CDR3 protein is CASSLGTQGSGGYTF. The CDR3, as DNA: TGCGCCAGCAGCTTGGGGACACAGGGGTCGGGTGGCTACACCTTC.

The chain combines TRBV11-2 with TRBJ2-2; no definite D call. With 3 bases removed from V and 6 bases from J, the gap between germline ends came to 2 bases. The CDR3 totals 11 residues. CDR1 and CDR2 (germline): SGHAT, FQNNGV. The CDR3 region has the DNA TGTGCCAGCAGCTTCCCCGGGGAGCTGTTTTTT. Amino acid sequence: CASSFPGELFF.

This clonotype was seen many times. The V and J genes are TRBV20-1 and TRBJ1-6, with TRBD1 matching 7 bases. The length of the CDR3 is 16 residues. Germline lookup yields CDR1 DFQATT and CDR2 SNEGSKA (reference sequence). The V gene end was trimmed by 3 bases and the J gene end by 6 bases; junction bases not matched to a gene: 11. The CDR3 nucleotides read TGCAGTGCTAGGGTTCTGTTACAGGGGCTTAATTCACCCCTCCACTTT. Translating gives CSARVLLQGLNSPLHF.

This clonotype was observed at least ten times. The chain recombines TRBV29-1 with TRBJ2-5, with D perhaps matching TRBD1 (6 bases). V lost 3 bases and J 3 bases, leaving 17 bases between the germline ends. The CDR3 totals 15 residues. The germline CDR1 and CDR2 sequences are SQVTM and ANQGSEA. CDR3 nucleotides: TGCAGCGTTGACACAACAGGGTGGGTGGAAGAGACCCAGTACTTC. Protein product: CSVDTTGWVEETQYF. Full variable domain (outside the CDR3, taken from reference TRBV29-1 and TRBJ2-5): SAVISQKPSRDICQRGTSLTIQCQVDSQVTMMFWYRQQPGQSLTLIATANQGSEATYESGFVIDKFPISRPNLTFSTLTVSNMSPEDSSIYLCSVDTTGWVEETQYFGPGTRLLVL.

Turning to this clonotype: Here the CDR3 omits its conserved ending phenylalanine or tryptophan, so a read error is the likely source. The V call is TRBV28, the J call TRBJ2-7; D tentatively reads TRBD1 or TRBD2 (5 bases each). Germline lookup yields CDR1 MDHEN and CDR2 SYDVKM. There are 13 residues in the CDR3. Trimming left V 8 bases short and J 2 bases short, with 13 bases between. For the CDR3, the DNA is TGTGCCAGCCTCAGGCAGGGAGCCTACGAGCAGTACTTA. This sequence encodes CASLRQGAYEQYL.

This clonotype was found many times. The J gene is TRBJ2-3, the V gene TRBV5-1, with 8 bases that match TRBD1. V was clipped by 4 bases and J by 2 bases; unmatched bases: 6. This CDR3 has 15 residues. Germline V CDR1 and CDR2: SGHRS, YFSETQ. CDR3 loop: CASSGTGGLTDTQYF. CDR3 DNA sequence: TGCGCCAGCAGCGGAACAGGGGGGCTCACAGATACGCAGTATTTT. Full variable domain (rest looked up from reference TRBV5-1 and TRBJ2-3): KAGVTQTPRYLIKTRGQQVTLSCSPISGHRSVSWYQQTPGQGLQFLFEYFSETQRNKGNFPGRFSGRQFSNSRSEMNVSTLELGDSALYLCASSGTGGLTDTQYFGPGTRLTVL.

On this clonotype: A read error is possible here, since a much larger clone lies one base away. The CDR3 coding sequence is TGTGCCAGCAGCCTCTCGTCGTGGCCCACCGGGGAGCTGTTTTTT. Translation gives CASSLSSWPTGELFF. The chain links TRBV4-2 to TRBJ2-2, with D uncertain. CDR3 length: 15 amino acids. Germline CDR1 is LGHNA and CDR2 is YNFKEQ. V gave up 4 bases and J gave up 4 bases, with 13 bases separating them.

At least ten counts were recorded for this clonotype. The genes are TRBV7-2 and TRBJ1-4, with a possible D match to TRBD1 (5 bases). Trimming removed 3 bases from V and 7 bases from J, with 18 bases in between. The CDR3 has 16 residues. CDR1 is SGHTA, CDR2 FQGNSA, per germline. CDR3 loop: CASSFSFEQAREKLFF. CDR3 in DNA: TGTGCCAGCAGCTTCTCTTTCGAACAGGCGCGTGAAAAACTGTTTTTT. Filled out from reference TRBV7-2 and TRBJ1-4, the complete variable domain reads GAGVSQSPSNKVTEKGKDVELRCDPISGHTALYWYRQSLGQGLEFLIYFQGNSAPDKSGLPSDRFSAERTGGSVSTLTIQRTQQEDSAVYLCASSFSFEQAREKLFFGSGTQLSVL.

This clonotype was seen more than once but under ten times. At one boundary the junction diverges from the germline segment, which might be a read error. Here the CDR3 reads CASSRDNQETQYF. DNA for the CDR3: TGTGCCAGCAGCCGGGACAACCAAGAGACTCAGTACTTC. This chain joins TRBV6-1 and TRBJ2-5; tentative D call: TRBD1 (6 bases). The CDR3 sequence is 13 residues long. From germline, CDR1 is MNHNS and CDR2 SASEGT.

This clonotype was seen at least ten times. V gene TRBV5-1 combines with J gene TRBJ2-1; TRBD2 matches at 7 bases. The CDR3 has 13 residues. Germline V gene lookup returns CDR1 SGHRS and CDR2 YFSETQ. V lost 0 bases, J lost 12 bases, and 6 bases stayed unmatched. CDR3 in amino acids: CASSLGGGVTQFF. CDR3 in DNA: TGCGCCAGCAGCTTGGGCGGGGGAGTGACGCAGTTCTTC.

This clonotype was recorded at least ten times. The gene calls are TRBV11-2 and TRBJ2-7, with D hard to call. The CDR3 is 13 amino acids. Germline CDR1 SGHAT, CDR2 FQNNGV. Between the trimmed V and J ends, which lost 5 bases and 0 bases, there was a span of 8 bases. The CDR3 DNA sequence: TGTGCCAGCAGCAACCCCCGCTCCTACGAGCAGTACTTC. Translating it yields CASSNPRSYEQYF.

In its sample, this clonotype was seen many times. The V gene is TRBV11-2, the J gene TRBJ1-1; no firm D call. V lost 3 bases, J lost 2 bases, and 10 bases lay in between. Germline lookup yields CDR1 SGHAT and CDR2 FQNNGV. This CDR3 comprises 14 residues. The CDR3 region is CASSFSLGNTEAFF. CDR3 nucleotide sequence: TGTGCCAGCAGCTTTTCCCTGGGCAACACTGAAGCTTTCTTT.

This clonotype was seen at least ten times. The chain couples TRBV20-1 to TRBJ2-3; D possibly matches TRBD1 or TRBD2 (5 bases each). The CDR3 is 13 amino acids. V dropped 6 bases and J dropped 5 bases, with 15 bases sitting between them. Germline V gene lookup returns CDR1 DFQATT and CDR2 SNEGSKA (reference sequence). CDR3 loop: CSAGPRAGDTQYF. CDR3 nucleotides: TGCAGTGCGGGGCCCAGGGCGGGAGATACGCAGTATTTT.

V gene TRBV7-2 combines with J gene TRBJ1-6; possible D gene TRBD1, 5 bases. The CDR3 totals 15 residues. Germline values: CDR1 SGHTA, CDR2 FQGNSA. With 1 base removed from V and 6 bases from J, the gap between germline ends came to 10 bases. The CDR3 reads CASSLGGSRNSPLHF. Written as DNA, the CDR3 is TGTGCCAGCAGCTTAGGGGGGAGCCGTAATTCACCCCTCCACTTT.